This T cell receptor beta chain was documented in a study of CD8 T cells in Susac syndrome. RNA, at about 0.5 to 1 ug, was reverse transcribed with random hexamers. TCRdb re-derived calls from the immunoSEQ multiplex PCR reads in MiXCR, one entry per CDR3 protein. The profile shows some 150,000 distinct CDR3 sequences, less than 95% of them singletons. Sequencing of TCR beta was undertaken in CD8+ and CD4+ T cells derived from blood. Negative magnetic isolation gave CD8+ and CD4+ cells; FACS enriched CD8+ TEMRA. The J segment lost 7 bases and the V segment lost 6 bases, leaving 10 bases of the junction unmatched. Germline lookup yields CDR1 LGHNT and CDR2 FRNRAP. The CDR3 totals 15 residues.

This clonotype was sampled from a human donor in good health. This chain connects TRBV12-5 to TRBJ2-1; TRBD2 aligns across 9 bases. The sample consisted of CD4+ T cells from PBMCs. The CDR3 sequence is CASGWNSGSVNEQFF. CDR3 bases: TGTGCTAGTGGCTGGAATAGCGGGAGTGTTAATGAGCAGTTCTTC.